One T cell receptor beta chain is described in this entry. Its antigen is not identified. This sample is drawn from a study of a mutant IDH1 vaccine in newly diagnosed glioma. Looking at the study overall: In some groups vaccination began 4-6 weeks post-radiotherapy; others received it with temozolomide.

Generated by immunoSEQ multiplex PCR, the TCRdb table keeps only in-frame clones and is missing some. Here the sample spans tens of thousands of clones, about four fifths being singletons. CDR3 length: 14 residues. Per the germline V gene, CDR1 is LNHDA and CDR2 is SQIVND (reference sequence). V was shortened by 1 base and J by 3 bases, with 10 bases between the two germline ends. Stated time point: week 11, during vaccination. Topical imiquimod was applied with each vaccine dose, which held 300 ug of mutant IDH1 20-mer peptide. This sequence originates from a man aged 35 to 55 with glioma. The V and J genes are TRBV19 and TRBJ2-7; D is tentatively TRBD1 or TRBD2 (5 bases each). The specimen was PBMCs, collected from a glioma patient whose treatment included an IDH1 peptide vaccine. The CDR3 region has the DNA TGTGCCAGTAGTATAGGTGGGGGAAGCTACGAGCAGTACTTC. It translates to CASSIGGGSYEQYF.